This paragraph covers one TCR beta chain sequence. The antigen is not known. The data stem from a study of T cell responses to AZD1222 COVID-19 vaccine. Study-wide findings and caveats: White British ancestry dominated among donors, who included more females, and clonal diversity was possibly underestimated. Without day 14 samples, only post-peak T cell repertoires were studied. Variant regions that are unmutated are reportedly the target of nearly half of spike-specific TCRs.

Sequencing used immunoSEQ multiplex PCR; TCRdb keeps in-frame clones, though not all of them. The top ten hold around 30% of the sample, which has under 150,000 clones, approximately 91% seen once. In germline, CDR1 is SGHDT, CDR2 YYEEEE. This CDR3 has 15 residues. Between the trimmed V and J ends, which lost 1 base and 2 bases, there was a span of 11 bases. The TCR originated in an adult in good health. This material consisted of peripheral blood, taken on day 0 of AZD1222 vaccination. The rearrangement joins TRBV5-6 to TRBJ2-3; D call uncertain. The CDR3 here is CASSLSGRVTDTQYF. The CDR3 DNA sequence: TGTGCCAGCAGCTTGTCCGGCAGAGTCACAGATACGCAGTATTTT.